This section outlines one T cell receptor beta chain sequence together with its context. No antigen is known for it. CDR1 LNHDA and CDR2 SQIVND come from the germline V gene (reference sequence). V was pared by 4 bases and J by 13 bases, with 17 bases between. This CDR3 spans 14 amino acids. The data were obtained in a study of a mutant IDH1 vaccine in newly diagnosed glioma. Study-level information: Administration of eight vaccinations to patients took place in weeks 1, 3, 5, 7, 11, 15, 19, 23. Earlier treatment was radiotherapy, temozolomide, or both, with most getting both. Broader study findings: In 93.3% of patients, immune responses induced by the vaccine occurred.

Generated by immunoSEQ multiplex PCR, the TCRdb table keeps only in-frame clones and is missing some. The data hold about 32,000 clones, with roughly 78% observed a single time. Time point meaning: week 11, during vaccination. Mutant IDH1 20-mer peptide, at 300 ug, made up each vaccine dose, with topical imiquimod. This receptor was identified in a man aged 25 to 40 with glioma. The sequences come from PBMCs, collected from a glioma patient whose treatment included an IDH1 peptide vaccine. J is TRBJ1-6 and V is TRBV19; D call uncertain. The CDR3 DNA follows: TGTGCCAGTAGTACCCCCGGGAGCCTTTTCCCCCTCCACTTT. Translation: CASSTPGSLFPLHF.